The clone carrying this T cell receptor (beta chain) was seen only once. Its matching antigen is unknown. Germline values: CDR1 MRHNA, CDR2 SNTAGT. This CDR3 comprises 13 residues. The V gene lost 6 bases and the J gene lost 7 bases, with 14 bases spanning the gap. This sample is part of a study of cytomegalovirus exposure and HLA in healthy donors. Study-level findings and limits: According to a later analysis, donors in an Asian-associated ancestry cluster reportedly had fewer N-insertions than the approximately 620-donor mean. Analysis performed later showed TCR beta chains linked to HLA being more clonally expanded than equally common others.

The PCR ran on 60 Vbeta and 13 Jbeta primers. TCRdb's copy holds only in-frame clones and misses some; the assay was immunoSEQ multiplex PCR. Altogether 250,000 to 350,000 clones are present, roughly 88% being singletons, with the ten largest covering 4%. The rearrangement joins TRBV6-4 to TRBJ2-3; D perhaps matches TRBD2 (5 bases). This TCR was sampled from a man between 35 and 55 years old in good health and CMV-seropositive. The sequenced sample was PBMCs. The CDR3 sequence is CASRPYGSHTQYF. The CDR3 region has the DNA TGTGCCAGCAGACCCTATGGGAGTCATACGCAGTATTTT.